This T cell receptor (beta chain) comes out of a study of response to subunit inactivated influenza vaccine. The CDR3 sequence is 14 residues long. The V end was cut by 6 bases, the J end by 11 bases, with 22 bases between. This clonotype was recorded many times. One entry per CDR3 protein, called by TCRdb with MiXCR from the RT-PCR reads. The sample includes hundreds of thousands of distinct CDR3 sequences, roughly 15% of them seen just once. The material was PBMCs from blood, obtained 14 to 15 days before vaccination. This clonotype originated in a man aged 45-65 years who received an inactivated influenza vaccine. The rearrangement links TRBV12-3 or TRBV12-4 to TRBJ1-1; D remains unclear. DNA for the CDR3: TGTGCCAGCAGCCTGGAGGGCAGGCGCGTGGAGGCTTTCTTT. This codes for CASSLEGRRVEAFF.